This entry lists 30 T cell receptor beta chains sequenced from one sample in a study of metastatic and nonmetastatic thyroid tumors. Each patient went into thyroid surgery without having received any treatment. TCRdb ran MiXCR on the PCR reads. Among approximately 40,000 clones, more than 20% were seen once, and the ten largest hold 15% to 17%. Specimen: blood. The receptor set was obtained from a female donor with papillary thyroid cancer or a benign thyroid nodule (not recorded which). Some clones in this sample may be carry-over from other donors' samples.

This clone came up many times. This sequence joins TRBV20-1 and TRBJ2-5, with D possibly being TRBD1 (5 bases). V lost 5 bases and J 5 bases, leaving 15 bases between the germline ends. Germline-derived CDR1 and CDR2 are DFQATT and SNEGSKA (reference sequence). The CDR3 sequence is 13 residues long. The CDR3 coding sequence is TGCAGTGCTCATCTAGGGGTGGGCGAGACCCAGTACTTC. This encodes CSAHLGVGETQYF.

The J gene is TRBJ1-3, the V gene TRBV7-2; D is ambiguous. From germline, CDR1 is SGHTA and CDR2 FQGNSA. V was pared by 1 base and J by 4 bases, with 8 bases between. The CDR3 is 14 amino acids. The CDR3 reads CASSLVGSGNTIYF. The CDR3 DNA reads TGTGCCAGCAGCTTAGTAGGCTCCGGAAACACCATATATTTT.

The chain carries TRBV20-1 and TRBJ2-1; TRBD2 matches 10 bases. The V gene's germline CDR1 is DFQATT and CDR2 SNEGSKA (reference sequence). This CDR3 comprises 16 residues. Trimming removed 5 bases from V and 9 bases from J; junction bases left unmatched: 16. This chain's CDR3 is CSAQKWSSGRMSEQFF. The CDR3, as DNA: TGCAGTGCTCAAAAGTGGTCTAGCGGGAGAATGAGTGAGCAGTTCTTC.

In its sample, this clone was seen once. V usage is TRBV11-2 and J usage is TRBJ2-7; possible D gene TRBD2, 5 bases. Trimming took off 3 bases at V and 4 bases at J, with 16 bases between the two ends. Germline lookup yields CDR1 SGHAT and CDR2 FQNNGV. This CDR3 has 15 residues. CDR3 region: CASSFYSVMGYEQYF. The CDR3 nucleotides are TGTGCCAGCAGCTTCTATAGCGTGATGGGGTACGAGCAGTACTTC.

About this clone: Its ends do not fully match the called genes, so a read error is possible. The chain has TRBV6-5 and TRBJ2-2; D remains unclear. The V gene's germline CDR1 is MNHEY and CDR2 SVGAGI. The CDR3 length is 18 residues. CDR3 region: CASSYSVVFEASTGELFF. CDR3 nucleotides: TGTGCCAGCAGCTACTCGGTAGTGTTTGAGGCTAGCACCGGGGAGCTGTTTTTT.

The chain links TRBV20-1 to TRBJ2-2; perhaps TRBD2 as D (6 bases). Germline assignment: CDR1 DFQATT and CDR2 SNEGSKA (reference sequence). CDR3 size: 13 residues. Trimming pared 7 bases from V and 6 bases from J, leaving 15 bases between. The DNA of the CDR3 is TGCAGTGTCTCGGGAGTTGGGGCCGGGGAGCTGTTTTTT. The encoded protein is CSVSGVGAGELFF.

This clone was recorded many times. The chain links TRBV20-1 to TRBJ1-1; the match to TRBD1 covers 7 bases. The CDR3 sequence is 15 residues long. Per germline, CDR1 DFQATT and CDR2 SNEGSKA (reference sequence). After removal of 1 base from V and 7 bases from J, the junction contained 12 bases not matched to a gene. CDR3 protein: CSARVRGRFVFEAFF. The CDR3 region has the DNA TGCAGTGCTAGAGTGAGGGGGCGGTTTGTTTTTGAAGCTTTCTTT.

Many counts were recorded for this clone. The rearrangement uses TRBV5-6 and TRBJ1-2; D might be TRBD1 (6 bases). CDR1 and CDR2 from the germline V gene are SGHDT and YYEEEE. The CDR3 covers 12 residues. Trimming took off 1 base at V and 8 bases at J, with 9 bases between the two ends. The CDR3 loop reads CASSLPTGGYTF. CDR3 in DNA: TGTGCCAGCAGCTTGCCGACAGGCGGCTACACCTTC.

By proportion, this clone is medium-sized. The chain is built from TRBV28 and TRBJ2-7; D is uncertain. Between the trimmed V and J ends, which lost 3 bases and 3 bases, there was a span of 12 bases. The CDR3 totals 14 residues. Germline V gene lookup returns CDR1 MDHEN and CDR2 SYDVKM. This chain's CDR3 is CASSFSTVNYEQYF. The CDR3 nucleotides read TGTGCCAGCAGTTTTTCGACTGTAAACTACGAGCAGTACTTC.

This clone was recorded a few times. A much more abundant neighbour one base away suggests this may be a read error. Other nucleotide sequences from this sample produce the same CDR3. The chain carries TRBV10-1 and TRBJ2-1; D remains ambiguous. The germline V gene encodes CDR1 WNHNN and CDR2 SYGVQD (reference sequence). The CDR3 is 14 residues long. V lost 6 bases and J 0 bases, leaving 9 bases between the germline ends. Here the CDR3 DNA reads TGCGCCAGCAGCGACCGTGTCTCCTACAATGAGCAGTTCTTC. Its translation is CASSDRVSYNEQFF.

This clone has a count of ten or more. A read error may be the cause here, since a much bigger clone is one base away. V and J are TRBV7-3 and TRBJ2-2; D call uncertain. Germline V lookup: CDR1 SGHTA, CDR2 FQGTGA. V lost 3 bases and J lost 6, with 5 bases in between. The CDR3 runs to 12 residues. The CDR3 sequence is CASSFGSGELFF. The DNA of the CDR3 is TGTGCCAGCAGCTTCGGGTCCGGGGAGCTGTTTTTT.

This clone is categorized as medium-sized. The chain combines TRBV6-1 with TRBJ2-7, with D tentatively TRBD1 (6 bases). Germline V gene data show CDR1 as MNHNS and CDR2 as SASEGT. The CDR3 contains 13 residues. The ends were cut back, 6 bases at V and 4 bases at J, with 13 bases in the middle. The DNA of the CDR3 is TGTGCCAGCAGGAGAACAGGGATTTACGAGCAGTACTTC. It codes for CASRRTGIYEQYF.

The CDR3 bases are TGTGCCAGCAGCTTGGGGACTCGCTCCTACGAGCAGTACTTC. It yields the protein CASSLGTRSYEQYF. The chain couples TRBV11-1 to TRBJ2-7, with D maybe TRBD2 (6 bases). Per the germline V gene, CDR1 is SGHAT and CDR2 is FQDESV (reference sequence). Trimming shortened V by 3 bases and J by 0 bases, and 9 bases separated the two germline ends. The CDR3 runs to 14 residues.

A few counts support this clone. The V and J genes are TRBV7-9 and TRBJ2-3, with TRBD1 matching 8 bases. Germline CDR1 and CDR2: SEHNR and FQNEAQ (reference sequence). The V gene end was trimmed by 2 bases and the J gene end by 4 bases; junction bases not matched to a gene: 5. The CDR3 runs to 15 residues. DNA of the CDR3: TGTGCCAGCAGCTTAAGACAGGGGCTGGCAGATACGCAGTATTTT. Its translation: CASSLRQGLADTQYF.

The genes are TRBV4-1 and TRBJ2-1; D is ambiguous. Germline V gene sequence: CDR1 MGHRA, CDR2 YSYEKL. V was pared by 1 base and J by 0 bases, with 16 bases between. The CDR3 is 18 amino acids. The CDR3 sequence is CASSQVPLLQSSYNEQFF. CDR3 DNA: TGCGCCAGCAGCCAAGTCCCCCTTCTGCAAAGCTCCTACAATGAGCAGTTCTTC.

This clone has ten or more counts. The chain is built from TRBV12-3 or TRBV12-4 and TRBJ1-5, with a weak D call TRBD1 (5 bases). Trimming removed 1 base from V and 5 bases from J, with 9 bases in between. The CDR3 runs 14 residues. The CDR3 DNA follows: TGTGCCAGCAGTTTAGGGGGGAGGTATCAGCCCCAGCATTTT. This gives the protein CASSLGGRYQPQHF.

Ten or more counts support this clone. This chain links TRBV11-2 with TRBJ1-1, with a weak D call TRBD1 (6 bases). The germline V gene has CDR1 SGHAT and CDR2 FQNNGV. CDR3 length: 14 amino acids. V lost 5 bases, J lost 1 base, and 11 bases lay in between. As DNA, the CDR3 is TGTGCCAGCAGCCCCGGACAGCAGAACACTGAAGCTTTCTTT. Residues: CASSPGQQNTEAFF.

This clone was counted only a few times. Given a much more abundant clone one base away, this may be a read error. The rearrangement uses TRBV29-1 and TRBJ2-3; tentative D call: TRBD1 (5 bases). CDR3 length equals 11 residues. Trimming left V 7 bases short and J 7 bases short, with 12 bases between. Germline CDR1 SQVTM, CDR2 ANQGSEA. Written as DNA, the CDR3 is TGCAGCGGTAAAGGGGCATATACGCAGTATTTT. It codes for CSGKGAYTQYF.

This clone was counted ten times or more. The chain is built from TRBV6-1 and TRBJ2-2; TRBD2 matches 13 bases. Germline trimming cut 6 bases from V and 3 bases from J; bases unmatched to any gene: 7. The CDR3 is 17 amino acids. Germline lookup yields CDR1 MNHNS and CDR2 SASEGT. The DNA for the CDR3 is TGTGCCAGCAGGCAAACTAGCGGGAGGGTTGACACCGGGGAGCTGTTTTTT. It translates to CASRQTSGRVDTGELFF.

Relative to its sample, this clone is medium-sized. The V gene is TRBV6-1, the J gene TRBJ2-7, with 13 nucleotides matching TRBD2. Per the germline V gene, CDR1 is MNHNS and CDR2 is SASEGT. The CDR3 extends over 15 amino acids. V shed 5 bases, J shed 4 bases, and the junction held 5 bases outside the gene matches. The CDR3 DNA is TGTGCCAGCAGTCAAGGGACTAGCGGGAATTACGAGCAGTACTTC. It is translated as CASSQGTSGNYEQYF.

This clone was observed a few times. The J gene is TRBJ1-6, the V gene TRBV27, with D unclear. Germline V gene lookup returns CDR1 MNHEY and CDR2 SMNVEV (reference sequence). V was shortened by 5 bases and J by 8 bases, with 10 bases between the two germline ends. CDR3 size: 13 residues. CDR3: CASSHTFDSPLHF. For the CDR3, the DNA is TGTGCCAGCAGTCACACCTTCGATTCACCCCTCCACTTT.

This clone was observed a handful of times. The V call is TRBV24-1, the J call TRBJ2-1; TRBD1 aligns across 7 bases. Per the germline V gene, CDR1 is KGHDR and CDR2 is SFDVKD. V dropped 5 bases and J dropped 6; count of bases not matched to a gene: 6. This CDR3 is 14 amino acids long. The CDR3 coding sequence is TGTGCCACCAGTGGCCGGACAGGACTCAATGAGCAGTTCTTC. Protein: CATSGRTGLNEQFF.

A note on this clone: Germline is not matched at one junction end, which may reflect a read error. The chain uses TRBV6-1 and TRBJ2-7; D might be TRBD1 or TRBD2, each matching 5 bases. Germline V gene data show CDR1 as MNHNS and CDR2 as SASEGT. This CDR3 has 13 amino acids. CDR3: CANSWDGPYEQYF. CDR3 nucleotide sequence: TGTGCCAACAGTTGGGACGGACCCTACGAGCAGTACTTC.

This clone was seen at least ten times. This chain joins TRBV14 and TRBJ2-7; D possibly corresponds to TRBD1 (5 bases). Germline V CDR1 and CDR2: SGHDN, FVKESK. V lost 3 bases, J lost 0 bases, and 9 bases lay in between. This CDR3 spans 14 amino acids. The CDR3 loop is CASSQRTLSYEQYF. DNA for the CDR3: TGTGCCAGCAGCCAGAGGACACTCTCCTACGAGCAGTACTTC.

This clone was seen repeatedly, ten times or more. The CDR3 DNA is TGCGCCAGCAGCCTGACTAGCGGGGACCAAGAGACCCAGTACTTC. Translation gives CASSLTSGDQETQYF. The chain combines TRBV5-1 with TRBJ2-5; 11 positions match TRBD2. The CDR3 is made up of 15 amino acids. CDR1 is SGHRS and CDR2 is YFSETQ in the germline V gene. Unmatched junction bases numbered 2, after V lost 4 bases and J lost 0 bases.

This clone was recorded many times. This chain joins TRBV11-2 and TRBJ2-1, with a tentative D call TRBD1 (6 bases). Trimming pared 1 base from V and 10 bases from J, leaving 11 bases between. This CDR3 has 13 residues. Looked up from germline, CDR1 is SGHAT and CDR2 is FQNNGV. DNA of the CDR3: TGTGCCAGCAGCTTAGGGACAGTTAACGAGCAGTTCTTC. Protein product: CASSLGTVNEQFF.

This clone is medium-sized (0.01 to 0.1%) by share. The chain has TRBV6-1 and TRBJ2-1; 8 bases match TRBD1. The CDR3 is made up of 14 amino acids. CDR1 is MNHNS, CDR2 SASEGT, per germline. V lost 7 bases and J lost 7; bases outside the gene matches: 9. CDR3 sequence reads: CASNRGTGKNEQFF. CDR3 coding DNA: TGTGCCAGCAACCGAGGGACAGGCAAAAATGAGCAGTTCTTC.

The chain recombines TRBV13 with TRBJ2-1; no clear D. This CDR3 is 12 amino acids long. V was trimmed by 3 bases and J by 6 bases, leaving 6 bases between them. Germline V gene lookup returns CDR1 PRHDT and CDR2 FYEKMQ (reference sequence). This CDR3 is CASSFGGNEQFF. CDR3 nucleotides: TGTGCCAGCAGCTTTGGTGGCAATGAGCAGTTCTTC.

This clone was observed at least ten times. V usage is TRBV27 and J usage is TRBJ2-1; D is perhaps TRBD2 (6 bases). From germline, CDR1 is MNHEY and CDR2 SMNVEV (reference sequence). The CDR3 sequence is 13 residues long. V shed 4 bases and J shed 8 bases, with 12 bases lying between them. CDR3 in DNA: TGTGCCAGCAGTTCCTCCGGGAGTTATGAGCAGTTCTTC. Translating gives CASSSSGSYEQFF.

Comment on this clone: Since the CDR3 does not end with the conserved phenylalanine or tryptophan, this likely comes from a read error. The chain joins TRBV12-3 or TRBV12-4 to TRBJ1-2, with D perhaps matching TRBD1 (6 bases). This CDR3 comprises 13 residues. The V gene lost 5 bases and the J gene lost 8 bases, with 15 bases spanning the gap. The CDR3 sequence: CASSRTELWGYTS. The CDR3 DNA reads TGTGCCAGCAGTCGGACAGAACTATGGGGCTACACCTCC.